This T cell receptor (beta chain) was identified in a study of prognosis after radiotherapy for stage I lung cancer (dated by TCRdb to the early 2020s). For the wider study: Approximately 19 stage I NSCLC patients were enrolled in Nanjing, China, between 2018 and January 2019. The study included 13 to 15 patients with newly diagnosed primary stage I lung tumors and five or six with oligometastatic NSCLC after surgical resection of the primary tumor. Every patient was regarded as medically inoperable, because of comorbidities in some 13 cases and refusal of surgery in 7 cases. The cohort included about twelve men and five to seven women, with a median age of approximately 74 years and a range of roughly 53 to 85 years. Squamous cell carcinoma histology was identified in more than five patients, and adenocarcinoma histology was identified in about a dozen patients. SBRT was given in 3 to 5 fractions with a biologically effective dose of at least 100 Gy, using image-guided IMRT or VMAT. No patient received concurrent therapy alongside SBRT. Four of the 19 patients developed distant metastases after SBRT, at a median of around seven months; the other 15 showed no significant progression. The study profiled peripheral blood TCR beta repertoires from stage I NSCLC patients before and after stereotactic body radiotherapy and related them to distant failure. The study sequenced 38 blood samples from 19 patients, one before and one after SBRT per patient. The study at large found these results: TRBV and TRBJ usage frequencies reportedly differed by metastasis status, in two V genes at baseline and in roughly nine V and two J genes after SBRT. No determination of tumor specificity was made for expanded TCR clones. Unique TCR clone counts fell after SBRT (median 10,088 before versus several thousand after; Wilcoxon paired P=0.011). No adjustment for multiple comparisons was applied to any of the reported P values. The study was limited by its small cohort and short follow-up, and the findings require independent validation. Post-SBRT Shannon entropy and its change from baseline were lower in patients who developed distant metastases; baseline Shannon entropy was not associated with metastases.

No patient had a history of other malignancies or prior chemotherapy or radiotherapy, and all had node-negative disease on CT and PET/CT. At each of two time points, 4.5 to 7 milliliters of peripheral venous blood were collected in EDTA tubes. Ficoll-Paque Plus density-gradient centrifugation was used to isolate PBMCs. Right after collection, samples were placed at -80 degrees C and kept there until analysis. This clonotype appeared many times. What this receptor recognizes is not known. Base-call qualities are not available, and no considerably larger clone is one nucleotide away. Two rounds of multiplex PCR were performed to amplify the TCR beta CDR3 region from genomic DNA. In the first round of PCR, primers specific to each TRBV and TRBJ gene were used, and the primer sequences are filed in Chinese patent CN105087789A. Universal primers were used in the second PCR round. The Roche High Pure PCR Template Preparation Kit was used to extract genomic DNA from frozen PBMCs. The libraries underwent paired-end sequencing with 151 bp reads on an Illumina HiSeq 3000. The source study handled its data this way. CutAdapt was used to remove raw reads lacking the multiplex PCR primer sequences. PEAR was used to merge high-quality paired reads into contigs. By alignment to reference sequences, MiXCR assigned TRB V, D and J gene segments to each contig. CDR3 sequences were clustered by base quality and sequence similarity to remove sequencing errors. Diversity was calculated as Shannon entropy divided by the natural log of the number of productive TCR sequences. Clonality was computed as one minus the ratio of Shannon entropy to the natural log of the number of unique clonotypes. Progression-free survival cut-offs for repertoire metrics were chosen using the Youden index of ROC curves, with analyses run in R 3.5.3. The public reads were quality trimmed at Q25 with fastp and then assembled into clones with MiXCR by TCRdb, keeping productive beta chains. Duplicate CDR3 protein sequences are folded into a single record with the most common DNA and genes. The V and J calls, along with clone size, are taken from TCRdb and not from the paper's own processing. Across this sample there are 20,000 to 25,000 distinct CDR3 sequences, with about 40% seen only once. In total, the top ten clones hold around 50% of the sample.

The sequence was obtained from a donor aged 50 or older with non-small cell lung cancer. The sequences come from PBMCs, collected before or after stereotactic body radiation therapy (not recorded which).

The base sequence is TGCGCCAGCAGCTTGGAGAGTCTTTTCACAGATACGCAGTATTTT. This yields the protein CASSLESLFTDTQYF. This chain is built from TRBV5-1 and TRBJ2-3, with an unclear D gene assignment. The CDR3 has 15 amino acids, counting the end cysteine and phenylalanine. Only the CDR3 DNA stays, 45 bases, in frame from base 1. V is shortened by 0 bases, J by 2 bases, and the region joining them spans 10 bases. CDR1 and CDR2, per the germline V gene, are SGHRS and YFSETQ.